Listed below are T cell receptor beta chains from one sample, sequenced in a study of T-cell reconstitution after alpha-beta-depleted transplantation in children. TCRdb redid the calling of the PCR reads with MiXCR, one entry per CDR3 protein. The sample consists of hundreds of thousands of distinct CDR3 sequences, around 13% of them appearing once. The source material was PBMCs, mostly from graft donor cells, sampled 360 days after TCRalphabeta/CD19-depleted stem cell transplant. The receptors originated from a male patient younger than 18 who had a stem cell transplant for acute myeloid leukemia, so the T cells may come from the graft donor. CDR3s include the opening cysteine and the closing phenylalanine or tryptophan. D genes are given only for firm matches. Clone sizes are given selectively: once, few, many, or a class where the clone is expanded.

>18|TRBJ2-1|-|-|TRBV24-1
TGTGCCACCAGTGATTTGTGGATTAGACGTTACTCCTACAATGAGCAGTTCTTC
CATSDLWIRRYSYNEQFF
>14|TRBJ2-3|many|-|TRBV2
TGTGCCAGCAGTGACCGTTTCGTCTTAGATACGCAGTATTTT
CASSDRFVLDTQYF
>14|TRBJ2-1|-|TRBD1|TRBV10-3
TGTGCCGCCAAGGGACAGGGCTCCTACAATGAGCAGTTCTTC
CAAKGQGSYNEQFF
>14|TRBJ2-5|-|TRBD1|TRBV19
TGTGCCAGTAGTTCCCGGGACAGGGAAGAGACCCAGTACTTC
CASSSRDREETQYF
>16|TRBJ2-5|-|TRBD2|TRBV9
TGTGCCAGCAGCCCGGGGCCGATAGCGGGAGCGGAGACCCAGTACTTC
CASSPGPIAGAETQYF
>13|TRBJ1-2|few|TRBD1|TRBV5-1
TGCGCCACCCGACCGGAGGGGGCGGCCGGCTACACCTTC
CATRPEGAAGYTF
>20|TRBJ2-1|many|TRBD2|TRBV7-3
TGTGCCAGCAGTCCCCGGACTAGCGGGAGCAAGTGGGGACAGGGCAATGAGCAGTTCTTC
CASSPRTSGSKWGQGNEQFF
>15|TRBJ2-1|many|TRBD2|TRBV18
TGTGCCAGCTCACCGACTAGCGGGAGAAGGGATGAGCAGTTCTTC
CASSPTSGRRDEQFF
>13|TRBJ1-5|once|TRBD1|TRBV6-2/TRBV6-3
TGTGCCAGCAGACCGGACAGGGAGCAGCCCCAGCATTTT
CASRPDREQPQHF
>15|TRBJ2-7|-|-|TRBV4-3
TGCGCCAGCAGCCACCGGGCCGAAGGCTCCTACGAGCAGTACTTC
CASSHRAEGSYEQYF
>13|TRBJ2-7|-|-|TRBV7-8
TGTGCCAGCAGCTCTCACAGGGCCGGCGAGCAGTACTTC
CASSSHRAGEQYF
>15|TRBJ2-5|many|-|TRBV4-3
TGCGCCAGCAGCCAAGAGGGAAGCGGCCAAGAGACCCAGTACTTC
CASSQEGSGQETQYF
>15|TRBJ1-1|-|-|TRBV7-9
TGTGCCAGCAGCTTAGTCCTGCCCCAAGGGGCTGAAGCTTTCTTT
CASSLVLPQGAEAFF
>20|TRBJ2-7|-|-|TRBV11-1
TGTGCCAGCAGCCCAGGACTCGGGGGCCAGCCCTTAACCCCTTCCTACGAGCAGTACTTC
CASSPGLGGQPLTPSYEQYF
>16|TRBJ2-1|few|TRBD2|TRBV9
TGTGCCAGCAGCGTAGGTCCTAGCGGGAGCCACAATGAGCAGTTCTTC
CASSVGPSGSHNEQFF
>17|TRBJ2-7|-|-|TRBV13
TGTGCCAGCAGCATCATCCCGGGGGACAGTCGAAGGGGAGAGCAGTACTTC
CASSIIPGDSRRGEQYF
>10|TRBJ2-7|-|-|TRBV29-1
TGCAGCGTAGGGGGGAACGAGCAGTACTTC
CSVGGNEQYF
>15|TRBJ2-7|-|-|TRBV7-9
TGTGCCAGCAGCTCCAGGAGCGCGAGCTCCTACGAGCAGTACTTC
CASSSRSASSYEQYF
>15|TRBJ1-5|once|TRBD1|TRBV28
TGTGCCAGCTGCAATATTGGACAGGGCTATCAGCCCCAGCATTTT
CASCNIGQGYQPQHF
>16|TRBJ2-3|-|-|TRBV28
TGTGCCAGCAGTTTAGGGCTGGCGTTGGGCACAGATACGCAGTATTTT
CASSLGLALGTDTQYF
>14|TRBJ1-2|-|-|TRBV6-1
TGTGCCAGCAGTGAAGGGGGCCGCGCCTATGGCTACACCTTC
CASSEGGRAYGYTF
>14|TRBJ2-7|-|-|TRBV6-1
TGTGCCAGCAGTAGATCCAGGGGGGGGTACGAGCAGTACTTC
CASSRSRGGYEQYF
>21|TRBJ2-7|few|TRBD2|TRBV11-2
TGTGCCAGCAGCGCGTTTCGGGGGACTAGCGGGAGGAGTAGAAATGCGGACGAGCAGTACTTC
CASSAFRGTSGRSRNADEQYF
>15|TRBJ1-2|-|-|TRBV7-8
TGTGCCAGCAGCCCTCCACCCACATATCTCTATGGCTACGCCTTC
CASSPPPTYLYGYAF
>15|TRBJ1-4|-|-|TRBV7-9
TGTGCCAGCAGTACCCTCAGGGGAAGTAATGAAAAACTGTTTTTT
CASSTLRGSNEKLFF
>14|TRBJ2-2|-|-|TRBV5-1
TGCGCCAGCAGCTTGGCGCCAGTCACCGGGGAGCTGTTTTTT
CASSLAPVTGELFF
>14|TRBJ1-2|-|TRBD1|TRBV28
TGTGCCAGCAGAAAGACAGGGCTGATGGATGGCTACACCTTC
CASRKTGLMDGYTF
>14|TRBJ2-1|many|-|TRBV12-3/TRBV12-4
TGTGCCAGCAGTTTCAGGCCAGACTACAATGAGCAGTTCTTC
CASSFRPDYNEQFF
>13|TRBJ2-1|-|TRBD1|TRBV2
TGTGCCACCCGGACAGGGGGTTACAATGAGCAGTTCTTC
CATRTGGYNEQFF
>13|TRBJ2-3|-|-|TRBV12-3/TRBV12-4
TGTGCCAGCAGGCGAGACAGAGCAGATACGCAGTATTTT
CASRRDRADTQYF
>12|TRBJ2-2|-|-|TRBV6-2/TRBV6-3
TGTGCCAGCACGGGGAACACCGGGGAGCTGTTTTTT
CASTGNTGELFF
>14|TRBJ2-2|many|-|TRBV12-3/TRBV12-4
TGTGCCAGCAGTCCCGGGACTGTAACCGGGGAGCTGTTTTTT
CASSPGTVTGELFF
>17|TRBJ2-1|-|TRBD2|TRBV11-3
TGTGCCAGCAGTCACTCCGTAGCGGGAGGTTCCTACAATGAGCAGTTCTTC
CASSHSVAGGSYNEQFF
>14|TRBJ2-5|few|TRBD1|TRBV29-1
TGCAGCGTTGTCCCGACAGGGTATCTAGAGACCCAGTACTTC
CSVVPTGYLETQYF
>15|TRBJ2-7|few|TRBD1|TRBV28
TGTGCCAGCACCGACATACGGGACAGGAGCTACGAGCAGTACTTC
CASTDIRDRSYEQYF
>17|TRBJ2-3|-|-|TRBV5-1
TGCGCCAGCAGCTTGGGGGGGAGTGACAAGATCACAGATACGCAGTATTTT
CASSLGGSDKITDTQYF
>13|TRBJ2-7|-|-|TRBV7-3
TGTGCCAGCAGCTTAGTCCTCGCTTCCGAGCAGTACTTC
CASSLVLASEQYF
>14|TRBJ2-1|many|TRBD2|TRBV29-1
TGCAGCGCCACGGGGGGACGGGGCGGGAGTGAGCAGTTCTTC
CSATGGRGGSEQFF
>16|TRBJ2-1|many|TRBD2|TRBV7-3
TGTGCCAGCAGCCCTACTAGCGGGCACTCCTACAATGAGCAGTTCTTC
CASSPTSGHSYNEQFF
>13|TRBJ2-3|-|TRBD2|TRBV10-3
TGTGCCATCAGTGGGCTAGCGGGAGATACGCAGTATTTT
CAISGLAGDTQYF
>12|TRBJ2-3|few|TRBD2|TRBV30
TGTGCACGTAACCGGGAGGGCGGTACGCAGTATTTT
CARNREGGTQYF
>15|TRBJ2-1|-|TRBD2|TRBV20-1
TGCAGTGCTAGAGATGTAGCGGGAGGACTCAATGAGCAGTTCTTC
CSARDVAGGLNEQFF
>18|TRBJ2-7|few|-|TRBV4-2
TGTGCCAGCAGCCAAGCGGAGGGAGGGACAGACAGCTCCTACGAGCAGTACTTC
CASSQAEGGTDSSYEQYF
>13|TRBJ1-1|-|-|TRBV7-8
TGTGCCAGCATCCCGTTGGGGGGGACTGAAGCTTTCTTT
CASIPLGGTEAFF
>15|TRBJ2-1|many|TRBD2|TRBV2
TGTGCCAGCAGGATTACTAGCGGGATCAACAATGAGCAGTTCTTC
CASRITSGINNEQFF
>15|TRBJ2-2|-|-|TRBV27
TGTGCCAGCGCGCCCCAAGGCTGGGCGGCCGGGGAGCTGTTTTTT
CASAPQGWAAGELFF
>16|TRBJ2-3|-|TRBD1|TRBV9
TGTGCCAGCAGCGCCCTGGACAGGGGATACGCAGATACGCAGTATTTT
CASSALDRGYADTQYF
>18|TRBJ2-6|few|TRBD1|TRBV20-1
TGCAGTGCTAGAGTATGGGCGACAGGGGTGGTTGGGGCCAACGTCCTGACTTTC
CSARVWATGVVGANVLTF
>12|TRBJ2-5|few|-|TRBV29-1
TGCAGCGTTGATCCCCCCAAAGAGACCCAGTACTTC
CSVDPPKETQYF
>13|TRBJ2-4|-|-|TRBV7-9
TGTGCCAGCAGCTTAGATTTAGGGTACATTCAGTACTTC
CASSLDLGYIQYF
>16|TRBJ2-1|-|-|TRBV12-5
TGTGCTAGTGGTTTTAGCGGTAATCCCTTCTACAATGAGCAGTTCTTC
CASGFSGNPFYNEQFF
>17|TRBJ2-3|few|-|TRBV3-1
TGTGCCAGCAGCCAAGCGAGCGGCTTCCTCTTCACAGATACGCAGTATTTT
CASSQASGFLFTDTQYF
>11|TRBJ2-1|-|-|TRBV6-2/TRBV6-3
TGTGCCAGCAGTTACCGGGACACACATTTCTTC
CASSYRDTHFF
>17|TRBJ2-1|few|TRBD2|TRBV19
TGTGCCAGTAGAGGGCTAGCGGGAGGGGGGCCCTACAATGAGCAGTTCTTC
CASRGLAGGGPYNEQFF
>16|TRBJ2-1|many|TRBD2|TRBV27
TGTGCCAGCAGTTCAATTACGGGCGGGAGTTACAATGAGCAGTTCTTC
CASSSITGGSYNEQFF
>13|TRBJ2-5|many|-|TRBV20-1
TGCAGTGCTGGGAAGGCCGTCAGAGAGACCCAGTACTTC
CSAGKAVRETQYF
>14|TRBJ2-5|-|TRBD2|TRBV28
TGTGCCAGCAGTCCCGGGACTAGCAGAGAGACCCAGTACTTC
CASSPGTSRETQYF